Below, 14 T cell receptor beta chains from the same sample are listed, as sequenced in a study of T cell repertoires in cytomegalovirus infection. TCRdb re-called the reads through MiXCR, storing one row per CDR3 protein. The sample lists 310,000 or so distinct CDR3 sequences; roughly 16% were seen once. Sample: PBMCs. All receptors come from a human donor in good health (CMV status not recorded). Some clones in this sample may be carry-over from other donors' samples.

The table lists this clonotype with a few counts. This chain connects TRBV6-2 or TRBV6-3 to TRBJ2-7; the match to TRBD1 covers 9 bases. The CDR3 has 15 amino acids. CDR1 is MNHEY and CDR2 is SVGEGT in the germline V gene. The trim removed 5 bases at V and 3 bases at J, leaving 8 bases unmatched. The CDR3 spells CASSQGQGGGYEQYF. In DNA form, the CDR3 reads TGTGCCAGCAGTCAGGGACAGGGAGGCGGCTACGAGCAGTACTTC.

The V gene is TRBV12-3 or TRBV12-4, the J gene TRBJ2-7; the D gene is possibly TRBD1 (5 bases). This CDR3 contains 16 residues. Trimming took 3 bases from V and 3 from J, leaving 18 bases between them. The CDR3 loop is CASSFPPRTQDYEQYF. As DNA, the CDR3 is TGTGCCAGCAGTTTCCCCCCCCGGACACAGGACTACGAGCAGTACTTC.

This clonotype was picked up many times. The rearrangement uses TRBV7-2 and TRBJ2-1, with D hard to call. This CDR3 spans 12 amino acids. Trimming pared 3 bases from V and 5 bases from J, leaving 5 bases between. CDR1 and CDR2 (germline): SGHTA, FQGNSA. CDR3 DNA: TGTGCCAGCAGCTTCCAGAACAATGAGCAGTTCTTC. Translated, it gives CASSFQNNEQFF. The variable domain in full, with the rest retrieved from reference TRBV7-2 and TRBJ2-1, is GAGVSQSPSNKVTEKGKDVELRCDPISGHTALYWYRQSLGQGLEFLIYFQGNSAPDKSGLPSDRFSAERTGGSVSTLTIQRTQQEDSAVYLCASSFQNNEQFFGPGTRLTVL.

The table lists this clonotype with many counts. The junction differs from germline at one of its ends, possibly a read error. This rearrangement joins TRBV7-7 to TRBJ2-1; D might be TRBD1 (5 bases). The CDR3 is made up of 16 amino acids. Germline lookup yields CDR1 SSHAT and CDR2 FNYEAQ (reference sequence). The CDR3 protein is CASSPIDRRSYNEQFF. CDR3 sequence (DNA): TGTGCTAGCAGCCCGATCGACAGACGTTCCTACAATGAGCAGTTCTTC.

This clonotype showed up just a few times. The chain joins TRBV28 to TRBJ1-6, with 10 bases aligning to TRBD1. Germline CDR1 is MDHEN and CDR2 is SYDVKM. V trimming: 5 bases; J trimming: 7 bases; junction bases outside the gene matches: 5. There are 15 residues in the CDR3. The CDR3 reads CASSPPGQGNSPLHF. The CDR3 coding sequence is TGTGCCAGCAGTCCTCCGGGACAGGGGAATTCACCCCTCCACTTT.

This chain connects TRBV28 to TRBJ2-7; TRBD2 might be the D (5 bases). V was pared by 6 bases and J by 0 bases, with 12 bases between. The CDR3 consists of 14 residues. The germline CDR1 and CDR2 sequences are MDHEN and SYDVKM. The CDR3 DNA follows: TGTGCCAGCAGGCCTCCGGGGAGCTCCTACGAGCAGTACTTC. This codes for CASRPPGSSYEQYF.

This rearrangement joins TRBV28 to TRBJ1-2, with D unclear. The CDR3 contains 12 residues. The V end lost 6 bases, the J end lost 5 bases, and 10 bases lay between the germline ends. Germline V gene data show CDR1 as MDHEN and CDR2 as SYDVKM. The CDR3 bases are TGTGCCAGCAGCCGCGGCACTTATGGCTACACCTTC. Translated, it gives CASSRGTYGYTF.

The V gene is TRBV28, the J gene TRBJ2-1, with 8 bases identical to TRBD2. J lost 5 bases, V lost 6 bases, and 12 bases had no gene match. The CDR3 runs to 16 residues. CDR1 and CDR2 (germline): MDHEN, SYDVKM. The CDR3 nucleotides read TGTGCCAGCAGCCTTCCGAGTGCGGGGGGCCACAATGAGCAGTTCTTC. It encodes CASSLPSAGGHNEQFF.

J is TRBJ2-7 and V is TRBV6-2 or TRBV6-3; 9 bases match TRBD1. The J segment lost 5 bases and the V segment lost 7 bases, leaving 12 bases of the junction unmatched. CDR3 length: 15 amino acids. Germline-derived CDR1 and CDR2 are MNHEY and SVGEGT. In nucleotides, the CDR3 is TGTGCCAGCATTGGGACAGGGAGAATCCTCGACGAGCAGTACTTC. It translates to CASIGTGRILDEQYF.

V usage is TRBV20-1 and J usage is TRBJ1-1; 7 nucleotides line up with TRBD1. V was clipped by 6 bases and J by 1 base; unmatched bases: 8. The CDR3 has 14 amino acids. Germline V CDR1 and CDR2: DFQATT, SNEGSKA (reference sequence). CDR3 nucleotide sequence: TGCAGTGCCCGTAGACAGGGCCCGAACACTGAAGCTTTCTTT. Translation: CSARRQGPNTEAFF.

V gene TRBV12-3 or TRBV12-4 combines with J gene TRBJ2-3; D possibly uses TRBD1 or TRBD2 (6 bases each). V was clipped by 7 bases and J by 6 bases, with 17 bases between them. There are 14 residues in the CDR3. This chain's CDR3 is CASIRSGAADTQYF. For the CDR3, the DNA is TGTGCCAGCATCCGCTCGGGGGCCGCGGATACGCAGTATTTT.

This clonotype was recorded many times. The CDR3 region has the DNA TGTGCCAGCAGCTTTTCTGGGGGCGCTGGATCCAAAAACATTCAGTACTTC. Translating gives CASSFSGGAGSKNIQYF. The chain is built from TRBV7-2 and TRBJ2-4; D possibly corresponds to TRBD1 (6 bases). The CDR3 spans 17 residues. Germline CDR1 reads SGHTA; CDR2 reads FQGNSA. Trimming shortened V by 3 bases and J by 2 bases, and 17 bases separated the two germline ends.

The CDR3 DNA reads TGTGCCAGCAGACGAAGACAGGGGATGAACACTGAAGCTTTCTTT. Amino acids: CASRRRQGMNTEAFF. V usage is TRBV7-9 and J usage is TRBJ1-1; 8 bases agree with TRBD1. In germline, CDR1 is SEHNR, CDR2 FQNEAQ (reference sequence). The trim removed 6 bases at V and 0 bases at J, leaving 6 bases unmatched. The CDR3 consists of 15 residues.

The table lists this clonotype with a few counts. The chain links TRBV20-1 to TRBJ1-1; TRBD1 matches at 10 bases. This CDR3 region has 12 residues. The germline CDR1 and CDR2 sequences are DFQATT and SNEGSKA (reference sequence). V shed 6 bases and J 7 bases; nucleotides not matched to a gene: 5. CDR3 loop: CSARRDRGEAFF. In DNA form, the CDR3 reads TGCAGTGCCCGACGGGACAGGGGTGAAGCTTTCTTT.